Shown below are 18 T cell receptor beta chains from a single sample sequenced in a study of blood T cell repertoires in COVID-19. Sequencing was performed with immunoSEQ multiplex PCR; in TCRdb, only in-frame clones are kept and a portion is missing. The sample has about 200,000 clones; 80% to 90% are singletons. Sequenced input: PBMCs or T cells enriched from blood (not recorded which). The origin of the receptors is a woman aged 40 to 50 with acute COVID-19.

The chain employs TRBV7-2 and TRBJ1-4, with a tentative D call TRBD1 (5 bases). Per the germline V gene, CDR1 is SGHTA and CDR2 is FQGNSA. The V end was cut by 2 bases, the J end by 7 bases, with 11 bases between. The CDR3 is 14 residues long. The CDR3 region is CASSLRGYGEKLFF. As DNA, the CDR3 is TGTGCCAGCAGCTTACGGGGGTATGGTGAAAAACTGTTTTTT.

V gene TRBV18 combines with J gene TRBJ2-6; 10 bases fit TRBD1. Trimming at V came to 5 bases and at J to 0 bases, leaving 7 bases not matched to a gene. The CDR3 extends over 18 amino acids. Germline V gives CDR1 KGHSH, CDR2 LQKENI. In nucleotides, the CDR3 is TGTGCCAGCTCAGAAAAAGGGACAGGGGACTCTGGGGCCAACGTCCTGACTTTC. Translating it yields CASSEKGTGDSGANVLTF.

The rearrangement joins TRBV28 to TRBJ2-5, with 14 bases aligning to TRBD2. The CDR3 is 19 amino acids. Per the germline V gene, CDR1 is MDHEN and CDR2 is SYDVKM. The V gene end was trimmed by 3 bases and the J gene end by 0 bases; junction bases not matched to a gene: 9. The CDR3 bases are TGTGCCAGCAGTTTGAAGGGACTAGCGGGAGAGGGAGACCAAGAGACCCAGTACTTC. Protein: CASSLKGLAGEGDQETQYF.

The chain joins TRBV19 to TRBJ2-4; 10 bases are a match to TRBD2. The germline CDR1 and CDR2 sequences are LNHDA and SQIVND (reference sequence). The V gene end was trimmed by 3 bases and the J gene end by 1 base; junction bases not matched to a gene: 12. The CDR3 covers 19 residues. Written as DNA, the CDR3 is TGTGCCAGTAGTATTGTAGGACTAGCGGAAGACCTGGCCAAAAACATTCAGTACTTC. Translating gives CASSIVGLAEDLAKNIQYF.

This clone was detected once. As DNA, the CDR3 is TGCAGCGTTGAAGGCAGGGGGGACTACTATGGCTACACCTTC. Its translation is CSVEGRGDYYGYTF. The gene calls are TRBV29-1 and TRBJ1-2; TRBD1 aligns across 7 bases. CDR1 SQVTM and CDR2 ANQGSEA come from the germline V gene. J gave up 3 bases and V 1 base, and 5 bases lay outside the gene matches. This CDR3 is built from 14 residues.

In this sample, this clone turned up a few times. The chain recombines TRBV7-9 with TRBJ2-3; no reliable D call. This CDR3 region has 18 residues. CDR1 and CDR2 (germline): SEHNR, FQNEAQ (reference sequence). V shed 5 bases and J shed 0 bases, with 21 bases lying between them. In DNA form, the CDR3 reads TGTGCCAGCAGCCCCATCGGTCTGGGCCCCGCTAGCACAGATACGCAGTATTTT. As protein: CASSPIGLGPASTDTQYF. Full variable domain (rest looked up from reference TRBV7-9 and TRBJ2-3): DTGVSQNPRHKITKRGQNVTFRCDPISEHNRLYWYRQTLGQGPEFLTYFQNEAQLEKSRLLSDRFSAERPKGSFSTLEIQRTEQGDSAMYLCASSPIGLGPASTDTQYFGPGTRLTVL.

This clone came up once. This rearrangement joins TRBV18 to TRBJ2-1; 12 positions agree with TRBD2. This CDR3 comprises 16 residues. The V gene end was trimmed by 0 bases and the J gene end by 7 bases; junction bases not matched to a gene: 4. Germline-derived CDR1 and CDR2 are KGHSH and LQKENI. The CDR3 region is CASSPPRLAGGNEQFF. The CDR3 nucleotides are TGTGCCAGCTCACCACCGAGGCTAGCGGGAGGGAATGAGCAGTTCTTC.

V is TRBV14 and J is TRBJ2-7, with D perhaps TRBD2 (5 bases). V lost 4 bases, J lost 3 bases, and 25 bases lay in between. The CDR3 contains 18 residues. Germline CDR1 SGHDN, CDR2 FVKESK. CDR3 coding DNA: TGTGCCAGCAGCCTAAACCGCGGACTCCGAATATCTAACTACGAGCAGTACTTC. Translating it yields CASSLNRGLRISNYEQYF.

The CDR3: CASSLTPLAASEQYF. CDR3 in DNA: TGCGCCAGCAGCTTGACTCCACTAGCGGCGAGCGAGCAGTACTTC. The rearrangement uses TRBV5-1 and TRBJ2-7; 8 bases agree with TRBD2. The CDR3 totals 15 residues. Germline loops: CDR1 SGHRS, CDR2 YFSETQ. Trimming at V came to 1 base and at J to 6 bases, leaving 9 bases not matched to a gene.

The chain has TRBV10-3 and TRBJ1-2, with 8 bases that match TRBD1. Germline CDR1 reads ENHRY; CDR2 reads SYGVKD. V was pared by 4 bases and J by 8 bases, with 6 bases of the junction left unmatched. The CDR3 covers 13 residues. CDR3: CAISAGQGKGYTF. Written as DNA, the CDR3 is TGTGCCATCAGTGCTGGACAGGGTAAGGGCTACACCTTC.

The V call is TRBV18, the J call TRBJ2-3; possibly TRBD2 for D (5 bases). Germline V gives CDR1 KGHSH, CDR2 LQKENI. The CDR3 has 12 amino acids. Trimming removed 3 bases at V and 6 bases at J, with 7 bases between. DNA for the CDR3: TGTGCCAGCTCACCCGGACTTGATACGCAGTATTTT. The encoded protein is CASSPGLDTQYF.

This rearrangement joins TRBV10-3 to TRBJ2-3; perhaps TRBD2 as D (5 bases). V shed 4 bases and J shed 1 base, with 12 bases lying between them. The CDR3 is 15 amino acids. Germline V CDR1 and CDR2: ENHRY, SYGVKD. The CDR3 bases are TGTGCCATCAGTGGACGTGTTAGCGGCACAGATACGCAGTATTTT. Protein product: CAISGRVSGTDTQYF.

The gene calls are TRBV28 and TRBJ2-3; TRBD2 matches at 7 bases. V was pared by 4 bases and J by 3 bases, with 13 bases of the junction left unmatched. CDR1 and CDR2 (germline): MDHEN, SYDVKM. This CDR3 contains 17 residues. CDR3 DNA sequence: TGTGCCAGCAGTTCTAGCGGCAAACCGGGGAGGACAGATACGCAGTATTTT. This translates into CASSSSGKPGRTDTQYF.

V and J are TRBV7-8 and TRBJ1-6; D gene unclear. V lost 4 bases, J lost 7 bases, and 8 bases lay in between. The CDR3 runs 13 residues. Germline CDR1 is SGHVS and CDR2 is FQNEAQ. CDR3 protein: CASSSTWNSPLHF. CDR3 bases: TGTGCCAGCAGCTCGACATGGAATTCACCCCTCCACTTT.

CDR3 DNA sequence: TGTGCCAGCAGCTTTTTAACCCCTACTCAAGCGGGAGGGCGGGGTGAGCAGTTCTTC. Protein: CASSFLTPTQAGGRGEQFF. The chain uses TRBV7-6 and TRBJ2-1; 10 bases line up with TRBD2. The length of the CDR3 is 19 residues. Germline V gene sequence: CDR1 SGHVS, CDR2 FNYEAQ. V lost 3 bases to trimming and J lost 9 bases; unmatched junction nucleotides: 20.

The gene calls are TRBV12-3 or TRBV12-4 and TRBJ2-7; tentatively, D is TRBD1 (6 bases). The length of the CDR3 is 12 residues. Trimming took 7 bases from V and 6 from J, leaving 13 bases between them. CDR3 loop: CASNREGGEQYF. CDR3 DNA sequence: TGTGCCAGCAACAGGGAAGGCGGCGAGCAGTACTTC.

Worth noting for this clone: This CDR3 is also generated by other DNA sequences in the sample. CDR3 bases: TGTGCCAGTAGTAGGGACAGAGGGGATAATCAGCCCCAGCATTTT. It specifies CASSRDRGDNQPQHF. The genes are TRBV19 and TRBJ1-5; 7 bases line up with TRBD1. From germline, CDR1 is LNHDA and CDR2 SQIVND (reference sequence). This CDR3 is 15 amino acids long. The ends lost 4 bases at V and 4 bases at J; junction bases unmatched: 7.

The V and J genes are TRBV9 and TRBJ2-5; 10 positions agree with TRBD2. This CDR3 is 16 amino acids long. The V and J ends lost 0 bases and 4 bases, in that order; junction bases with no gene match: 6. From germline, CDR1 is SGDLS and CDR2 YYNGEE. CDR3 in DNA: TGTGCCAGCAGCGTAGGACTAGCGGGCCGCTCAGAGACCCAGTACTTC. The encoded protein is CASSVGLAGRSETQYF.